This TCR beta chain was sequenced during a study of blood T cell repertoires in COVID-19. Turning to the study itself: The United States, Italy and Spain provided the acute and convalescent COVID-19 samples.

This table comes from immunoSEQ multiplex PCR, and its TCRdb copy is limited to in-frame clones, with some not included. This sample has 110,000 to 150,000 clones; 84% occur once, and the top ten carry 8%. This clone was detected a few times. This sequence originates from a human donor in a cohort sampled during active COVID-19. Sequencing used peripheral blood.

The CDR3 bases are TGTGCCAGCAGCCAACCTAACACAGATACGCAGTATTTT. Translating it yields CASSQPNTDTQYF. The chain carries TRBV3-1 (or the pseudogene TRBV3-2) and TRBJ2-3; the D is unclear. V dropped 2 bases and J dropped 2 bases, with 5 bases sitting between them. Germline lookup yields CDR1 LGHDT and CDR2 YNNKEL (reference sequence). CDR3 length: 13 residues.